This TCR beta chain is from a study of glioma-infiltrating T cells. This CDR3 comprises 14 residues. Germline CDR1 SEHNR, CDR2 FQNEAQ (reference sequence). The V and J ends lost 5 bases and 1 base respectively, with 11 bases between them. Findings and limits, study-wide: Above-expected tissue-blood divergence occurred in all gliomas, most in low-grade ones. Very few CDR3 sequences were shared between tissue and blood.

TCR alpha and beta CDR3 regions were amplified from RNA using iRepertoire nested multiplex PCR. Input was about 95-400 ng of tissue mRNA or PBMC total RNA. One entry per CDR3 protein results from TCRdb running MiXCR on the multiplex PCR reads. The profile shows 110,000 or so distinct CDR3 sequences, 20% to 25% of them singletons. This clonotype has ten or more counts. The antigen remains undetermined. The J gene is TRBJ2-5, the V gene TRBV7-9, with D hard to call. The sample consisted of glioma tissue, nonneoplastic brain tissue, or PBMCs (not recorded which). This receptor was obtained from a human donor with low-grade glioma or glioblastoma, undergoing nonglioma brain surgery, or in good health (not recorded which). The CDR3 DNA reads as TGTGCCAGCAGCAAAACAGCAATCCAAGAGACCCAGTACTTC. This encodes CASSKTAIQETQYF. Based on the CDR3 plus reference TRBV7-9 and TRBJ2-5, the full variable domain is DTGVSQNPRHKITKRGQNVTFRCDPISEHNRLYWYRQTLGQGPEFLTYFQNEAQLEKSRLLSDRFSAERPKGSFSTLEIQRTEQGDSAMYLCASSKTAIQETQYFGPGTRLLVL.